Sequencing of this TCR beta chain was carried out in a study of T-cell reconstitution after alpha-beta-depleted transplantation in children. General study results and limits: Once a year had passed after transplant, T-cell counts and diversity came mostly from newly produced T cells.

Unique molecular identifiers were used in preparing the TCRbeta library. TCRdb re-derived calls from the PCR reads in MiXCR, one entry per CDR3 protein. The sample has some 310,000 distinct CDR3 sequences; around 25% are singletons. In this sample, this clonotype turned up a few times. Its antigen is still unknown. There are 13 residues in the CDR3. Germline V gene sequence: CDR1 SGHNT, CDR2 YYREEE (reference sequence). V was shortened by 6 bases and J by 5 bases, with 12 bases between the two germline ends. This sample comprised PBMCs, mostly from graft donor cells, obtained 180 days after TCRalphabeta/CD19-depleted stem cell transplant. The receptor comes from a male patient between 10 and 17 years old who had a stem cell transplant for acute lymphoblastic leukemia, so the T cells may come from the graft donor. The rearrangement links TRBV5-4 to TRBJ2-1; D not certain. CDR3 amino acids: CASKSQNNNEQFF. The CDR3 DNA reads as TGTGCCAGCAAGTCTCAGAACAACAATGAGCAGTTCTTC.